This is a list of T cell receptor beta chains from one sample in a study of response to subunit inactivated influenza vaccine. TCRdb analysed the RT-PCR reads with MiXCR anew, one entry per CDR3 protein. The repertoire holds roughly 570,000 distinct CDR3 sequences, with less than 15% as singletons. The material was PBMCs from blood, obtained 12 days after vaccination. The receptors come from a man over 45 who received an inactivated influenza vaccine. Each CDR3 is given with its conserved first and last residue. The order of the fields is clone size, J gene, CDR3 length, D gene, V gene, CDR3 DNA, CDR3 protein. The D gene is left open where the match is weak. Expanded clones are given a class, and other clones once, few, many or no size at all.

clone size: few
J gene: TRBJ2-5
CDR3 length: 10
D gene: -
V gene: TRBV29-1
CDR3 DNA: TGCAGCGTTTTAAAAGAGACCCAGTACTTC
CDR3 protein: CSVLKETQYF

clone size: -
J gene: TRBJ2-4
CDR3 length: 15
D gene: TRBD2
V gene: TRBV5-1
CDR3 DNA: TGCGCCAGCAGCTCGTATGGACTAGCGGGGGACAGTCAGTACTTC
CDR3 protein: CASSSYGLAGDSQYF

clone size: few
J gene: TRBJ1-2
CDR3 length: 15
D gene: TRBD1
V gene: TRBV7-2
CDR3 DNA: TGTGCCAGCAGCTCAATGGACAGGGGGCCTGATGGCTACACCTTC
CDR3 protein: CASSSMDRGPDGYTF

clone size: -
J gene: TRBJ2-3
CDR3 length: 15
D gene: -
V gene: TRBV20-1
CDR3 DNA: TGCAGTGCTAGTATATCGGGAGCGAGCACAGATACGCAGTATTTT
CDR3 protein: CSASISGASTDTQYF

clone size: -
J gene: TRBJ2-4
CDR3 length: 15
D gene: -
V gene: TRBV6-5
CDR3 DNA: TGTGCCAGCAGTAACTACGGGAGCTCGGGAAACATTCAGTACTTC
CDR3 protein: CASSNYGSSGNIQYF

clone size: -
J gene: TRBJ1-2
CDR3 length: 15
D gene: -
V gene: TRBV6-1
CDR3 DNA: TGTGCCAGCAGGCCAACTGTCACACTCAACTATGGCTACACCTTC
CDR3 protein: CASRPTVTLNYGYTF

clone size: -
J gene: TRBJ2-1
CDR3 length: 16
D gene: TRBD1
V gene: TRBV28
CDR3 DNA: TGTGCCAGCAGTTTAGAGACAGGGGGCTCGTACAATGAGCAGTTCTTC
CDR3 protein: CASSLETGGSYNEQFF

clone size: -
J gene: TRBJ1-6
CDR3 length: 20
D gene: -
V gene: TRBV11-2
CDR3 DNA: TGTGCCAGCAGCCAAGGGCAGGCAGGGGTAGGAGGTTCCTATAATTCACCCCTCCACTTT
CDR3 protein: CASSQGQAGVGGSYNSPLHF

clone size: few
J gene: TRBJ1-1
CDR3 length: 13
D gene: -
V gene: TRBV6-5
CDR3 DNA: TGTGCCAGCAGTTCAGGGACACCTCCTGAAGCTTTCTTT
CDR3 protein: CASSSGTPPEAFF

clone size: -
J gene: TRBJ2-3
CDR3 length: 18
D gene: TRBD1
V gene: TRBV27
CDR3 DNA: TGTGCCAGCAACCGAGACGTTCCGGGACAGGGTCGCGCAGATACGCAGTATTTT
CDR3 protein: CASNRDVPGQGRADTQYF

clone size: -
J gene: TRBJ2-1
CDR3 length: 12
D gene: -
V gene: TRBV6-2/TRBV6-3
CDR3 DNA: TGTGCCAGCAGTCGGAGGGCCAGGGAGCAGTTCTTC
CDR3 protein: CASSRRAREQFF

clone size: -
J gene: TRBJ1-1
CDR3 length: 15
D gene: -
V gene: TRBV21-1
CDR3 DNA: TGTGCCAGCAGCAAAGGTCGGGATTTGAAACCTGAAGCTTTCTTT
CDR3 protein: CASSKGRDLKPEAFF

clone size: -
J gene: TRBJ1-5
CDR3 length: 18
D gene: -
V gene: TRBV12-3/TRBV12-4
CDR3 DNA: TGTGCCAGCAGTTCCCCATACGAGACTTCGGATAGCAATCAGCCCCAGCATTTT
CDR3 protein: CASSSPYETSDSNQPQHF

clone size: -
J gene: TRBJ2-1
CDR3 length: 16
D gene: -
V gene: TRBV20-1
CDR3 DNA: TGCAGTGCTCTCATTTCAAGGTACCCGATCTACAATGAGCAGTTCTTC
CDR3 protein: CSALISRYPIYNEQFF

clone size: few
J gene: TRBJ1-1
CDR3 length: 12
D gene: -
V gene: TRBV3-1
CDR3 DNA: TGTGCCAGCAGTGGCCCGGTCACTGAAGCTTTCTTT
CDR3 protein: CASSGPVTEAFF

clone size: -
J gene: TRBJ2-1
CDR3 length: 18
D gene: -
V gene: TRBV20-1
CDR3 DNA: TGCAGTGCTAGAACTCCGGGTAGGGCAGGGGCAAGGTACAATGAGCAGTTCTTC
CDR3 protein: CSARTPGRAGARYNEQFF

clone size: few
J gene: TRBJ2-3
CDR3 length: 15
D gene: -
V gene: TRBV7-9
CDR3 DNA: TGTGCCAGCAACCCTACTAGTTCGAGCACAGATACGCAGTATTTT
CDR3 protein: CASNPTSSSTDTQYF

clone size: few
J gene: TRBJ2-2
CDR3 length: 15
D gene: -
V gene: TRBV5-1
CDR3 DNA: TGCGCCAGCAGCATCGGGACGCTGAACACCGGGGAGCTGTTTTTT
CDR3 protein: CASSIGTLNTGELFF

clone size: few
J gene: TRBJ2-2
CDR3 length: 16
D gene: -
V gene: TRBV2
CDR3 DNA: TGTGCCAGCAGGGGAGGACTAGGACGGGACACCGGTGAGCTGTTTTTT
CDR3 protein: CASRGGLGRDTGELFF

clone size: -
J gene: TRBJ2-1
CDR3 length: 16
D gene: TRBD2
V gene: TRBV20-1
CDR3 DNA: TGCAGTGCTAGCTCCCCCCAGCGGGGGTCCTACAATGAGCAGTTTTTC
CDR3 protein: CSASSPQRGSYNEQFF

clone size: -
J gene: TRBJ2-5
CDR3 length: 15
D gene: TRBD2
V gene: TRBV4-1
CDR3 DNA: TGCGCCAGCAGCCCGATTGGACTAGCGGGGGTCGCCCAGTACTTC
CDR3 protein: CASSPIGLAGVAQYF

clone size: -
J gene: TRBJ2-1
CDR3 length: 12
D gene: -
V gene: TRBV6-5
CDR3 DNA: TGTGCCAGCAGTAACGGGGGAGGTGAGCAGTTCTTC
CDR3 protein: CASSNGGGEQFF

clone size: -
J gene: TRBJ1-3
CDR3 length: 13
D gene: -
V gene: TRBV18
CDR3 DNA: TGTGCCAGCTCACCTGCAAAAGGAAACACCATATATTTT
CDR3 protein: CASSPAKGNTIYF

clone size: many
J gene: TRBJ1-2
CDR3 length: 13
D gene: -
V gene: TRBV28
CDR3 DNA: TGTGCCAGCAGTTTAAATCCTGTGGGGGGCTACACCTTC
CDR3 protein: CASSLNPVGGYTF

clone size: few
J gene: TRBJ2-7
CDR3 length: 16
D gene: -
V gene: TRBV3-1
CDR3 DNA: TGTGCCAGCAGCCAAGATAGAGACATCAGCAAGTACGAGCAGTACTTC
CDR3 protein: CASSQDRDISKYEQYF

clone size: -
J gene: TRBJ1-4
CDR3 length: 15
D gene: TRBD1
V gene: TRBV11-2
CDR3 DNA: TGTGCCAGCAGCCGACAGGGAAATCATAATGAAAAACTGTTTTTT
CDR3 protein: CASSRQGNHNEKLFF

clone size: -
J gene: TRBJ2-5
CDR3 length: 15
D gene: -
V gene: TRBV28
CDR3 DNA: TGTGCCAGCAGTTTAGATCTCACTATCCAAGAGACCCAGTACTTC
CDR3 protein: CASSLDLTIQETQYF

clone size: many
J gene: TRBJ2-1
CDR3 length: 16
D gene: -
V gene: TRBV5-1
CDR3 DNA: TGCGCCAGCAGCTCCACAGGTTCAAGCTCCTACAATGAGCAGTTCTTC
CDR3 protein: CASSSTGSSSYNEQFF

clone size: -
J gene: TRBJ2-3
CDR3 length: 16
D gene: TRBD2
V gene: TRBV6-5
CDR3 DNA: TGTGCCAGCAGCAGGACTAGCGGGGGCAGCACAGATACGCAGTATTTT
CDR3 protein: CASSRTSGGSTDTQYF

clone size: few
J gene: TRBJ2-2
CDR3 length: 14
D gene: -
V gene: TRBV6-5
CDR3 DNA: TGTGCCAGCAGTTACGCACGGAACACCGGGGAGCTGTTTTTT
CDR3 protein: CASSYARNTGELFF

clone size: -
J gene: TRBJ1-2
CDR3 length: 12
D gene: -
V gene: TRBV19
CDR3 DNA: TGTGCCAGTGGGAAGGGACTCTATGGCTACACCTTC
CDR3 protein: CASGKGLYGYTF

clone size: -
J gene: TRBJ2-3
CDR3 length: 10
D gene: -
V gene: TRBV6-4
CDR3 DNA: TGTGCCAGCGCGCGTAATACGCAGTATTTT
CDR3 protein: CASARNTQYF

clone size: few
J gene: TRBJ2-1
CDR3 length: 15
D gene: -
V gene: TRBV25-1
CDR3 DNA: TGTGCCAGCAGTGACGGCTTTTCATGGGGCAATGAGCAGTTCTTC
CDR3 protein: CASSDGFSWGNEQFF

clone size: -
J gene: TRBJ2-1
CDR3 length: 18
D gene: TRBD2
V gene: TRBV2
CDR3 DNA: TGTGCCAGCAAGGGACTAGCGGGAGGCGTACGCTCCTACAATGAGCAGTTCTTC
CDR3 protein: CASKGLAGGVRSYNEQFF

clone size: few
J gene: TRBJ2-1
CDR3 length: 15
D gene: TRBD2
V gene: TRBV24-1
CDR3 DNA: TGTGCCACCAGTGGGCTAGCGGGAGGGTCTGGTAAGCAGTTCTTC
CDR3 protein: CATSGLAGGSGKQFF

clone size: -
J gene: TRBJ2-3
CDR3 length: 17
D gene: TRBD2
V gene: TRBV5-1
CDR3 DNA: TGCGCCAGCAGCCGATCGCTAGCGGGGGCCAGCACAGATACGCAGTATTTT
CDR3 protein: CASSRSLAGASTDTQYF

clone size: many
J gene: TRBJ2-7
CDR3 length: 16
D gene: TRBD1
V gene: TRBV4-2
CDR3 DNA: TGTGCCAGCAGCCAAGATCGGACAGGGGGGTCCTACGAGCAGTACTTC
CDR3 protein: CASSQDRTGGSYEQYF

clone size: -
J gene: TRBJ2-7
CDR3 length: 17
D gene: TRBD1
V gene: TRBV4-3
CDR3 DNA: TGCGCCAGCAGCCAAGAATACTGGGACAGGAGCTCCTACGAGCAGTACTTC
CDR3 protein: CASSQEYWDRSSYEQYF

clone size: few
J gene: TRBJ1-4
CDR3 length: 14
D gene: TRBD1
V gene: TRBV29-1
CDR3 DNA: TGCAGCGTTGAAGGGACAGGACTTAATGAAAAACTGTTTTTT
CDR3 protein: CSVEGTGLNEKLFF

clone size: -
J gene: TRBJ2-2
CDR3 length: 16
D gene: TRBD2
V gene: TRBV3-1
CDR3 DNA: TGTGCCAGCAGCCTAGGGACTAGCGGTTACACCGGGGAGCTGTTTTTT
CDR3 protein: CASSLGTSGYTGELFF

clone size: -
J gene: TRBJ2-1
CDR3 length: 14
D gene: TRBD2
V gene: TRBV5-1
CDR3 DNA: TGCGCCAGCAGCCAAAGCGGGAGTCGGAATGAGCAGTTCTTC
CDR3 protein: CASSQSGSRNEQFF

clone size: -
J gene: TRBJ1-1
CDR3 length: 13
D gene: -
V gene: TRBV20-1
CDR3 DNA: TGCAGTGCTATTCACAGGGTGCGGACTGAAGCTTTCTTT
CDR3 protein: CSAIHRVRTEAFF

clone size: -
J gene: TRBJ2-7
CDR3 length: 14
D gene: TRBD2
V gene: TRBV12-3/TRBV12-4
CDR3 DNA: TGTGCCAGTTGGGGCGGGGGGGCAGGAGCCGAGCAGTACTTC
CDR3 protein: CASWGGGAGAEQYF

clone size: few
J gene: TRBJ2-2
CDR3 length: 13
D gene: -
V gene: TRBV30
CDR3 DNA: TGTGCCTGGACCAGACAGTCCACCGGGGAGCTGTTTTTT
CDR3 protein: CAWTRQSTGELFF

clone size: few
J gene: TRBJ1-1
CDR3 length: 15
D gene: TRBD1
V gene: TRBV7-9
CDR3 DNA: TGTGCCAGCAGCTCAGGGGGGCTGCGGAACACTGAAGCTTTCTTT
CDR3 protein: CASSSGGLRNTEAFF

clone size: many
J gene: TRBJ2-3
CDR3 length: 15
D gene: -
V gene: TRBV12-3/TRBV12-4
CDR3 DNA: TGTGCCAGCACGCCGACCCAATTTCCCCCCGATACGCAGTATTTT
CDR3 protein: CASTPTQFPPDTQYF

clone size: few
J gene: TRBJ2-4
CDR3 length: 14
D gene: -
V gene: TRBV3-1
CDR3 DNA: TGTGCCAGCGGTGGGGGACCAGCCAAAAACATTCAGTACTTC
CDR3 protein: CASGGGPAKNIQYF

clone size: -
J gene: TRBJ2-3
CDR3 length: 17
D gene: TRBD2
V gene: TRBV5-1
CDR3 DNA: TGCGCCAGCAGCTTCTCCAGGCGGCTAGCGGGAGCAGATACGCAGTATTTT
CDR3 protein: CASSFSRRLAGADTQYF

clone size: few
J gene: TRBJ1-6
CDR3 length: 13
D gene: -
V gene: TRBV27
CDR3 DNA: TGTGCCAGCAGCCCCCGGCCTTATTCACCCCTCCACTTT
CDR3 protein: CASSPRPYSPLHF

clone size: -
J gene: TRBJ2-7
CDR3 length: 16
D gene: -
V gene: TRBV28
CDR3 DNA: TGTGCCATGAGCCCCGTGAGGCGGACTACCTCCTACGAGCAGTACTTC
CDR3 protein: CAMSPVRRTTSYEQYF

clone size: few
J gene: TRBJ2-2
CDR3 length: 13
D gene: -
V gene: TRBV12-3/TRBV12-4
CDR3 DNA: TGTGCCAGCAGTTTGGAAGTCACCGGGGAGCTGTTTTTT
CDR3 protein: CASSLEVTGELFF

clone size: -
J gene: TRBJ2-7
CDR3 length: 12
D gene: -
V gene: TRBV24-1
CDR3 DNA: TGTGCCACCTCTCCTGGGGGGTTCGAGCAGTACTTC
CDR3 protein: CATSPGGFEQYF

clone size: -
J gene: TRBJ2-3
CDR3 length: 16
D gene: -
V gene: TRBV11-2
CDR3 DNA: TGTGCCAGCAGCTTGGCATCGGGACTTACCACAGATACGCAGTATTTT
CDR3 protein: CASSLASGLTTDTQYF

clone size: -
J gene: TRBJ2-5
CDR3 length: 13
D gene: TRBD1
V gene: TRBV10-3
CDR3 DNA: TGTGCCATACAGGGGTCCCCGGGAGAGACCCAGTACTTC
CDR3 protein: CAIQGSPGETQYF

clone size: many
J gene: TRBJ2-1
CDR3 length: 14
D gene: -
V gene: TRBV5-1
CDR3 DNA: TGCGCCAGCAGCTTGGATGGGGGCTACAATGAGCAGTTCTTC
CDR3 protein: CASSLDGGYNEQFF

clone size: -
J gene: TRBJ1-1
CDR3 length: 14
D gene: -
V gene: TRBV7-8
CDR3 DNA: TGTGCCAGCAGCTCGAGGGCCTCGGGCACTGAAGCTTTCTTT
CDR3 protein: CASSSRASGTEAFF

clone size: few
J gene: TRBJ2-3
CDR3 length: 16
D gene: TRBD2
V gene: TRBV18
CDR3 DNA: TGTGCCAGCTCATCCCAAACTAGCGGGAGGGCTAATACGCAGTATTTT
CDR3 protein: CASSSQTSGRANTQYF

clone size: -
J gene: TRBJ2-2
CDR3 length: 18
D gene: TRBD1
V gene: TRBV4-3
CDR3 DNA: TGCGCCAGCAGCCAAGATTTTGTCCGGACAGGAGACACCGGGGAGCTGTTTTTT
CDR3 protein: CASSQDFVRTGDTGELFF